Listed here are 16 T cell receptor beta chains from one sample, sequenced in a study of T cell repertoires in cytomegalovirus infection. No antigen is known for these receptors. Using its own MiXCR run on the reads, TCRdb lists one record per CDR3 protein. Here the sample spans about 770,000 distinct CDR3 sequences, 25% to 35% being singletons. The sample consisted of cultured CD8+ T cells from PBMCs, taken from culture after CMV antigen stimulation. These receptor sequences come from a human donor in good health (CMV status not recorded). Some clones in this sample may be carry-over from other donors' samples.

This clonotype was seen a handful of times. The chain combines TRBV7-9 with TRBJ2-3, with D tentatively TRBD1 or TRBD2 (5 bases each). Germline loops: CDR1 SEHNR, CDR2 FQNEAQ (reference sequence). The CDR3 covers 14 residues. The V gene lost 5 bases and the J gene lost 4 bases, with 13 bases spanning the gap. CDR3 DNA: TGTGCCAGCAGCCCCGGGGCGTTCTCAGATACGCAGTATTTT. It codes for CASSPGAFSDTQYF.

The rearrangement joins TRBV6-2 or TRBV6-3 to TRBJ2-1; no definite D call. This CDR3 contains 12 residues. Germline V gene data show CDR1 as MNHEY and CDR2 as SVGEGT. With 2 bases removed from V and 5 bases from J, the gap between germline ends came to 4 bases. The CDR3 spells CASSYANNEQFF. CDR3 DNA sequence: TGTGCCAGCAGTTACGCCAACAATGAGCAGTTCTTC.

The V and J genes are TRBV19 and TRBJ1-1; 9 bases fit TRBD1. The CDR3 is made up of 15 amino acids. V was pared by 6 bases and J by 5 bases, with 10 bases of the junction left unmatched. Germline V gene sequence: CDR1 LNHDA, CDR2 SQIVND (reference sequence). CDR3: CASSPVQGAGTEAFF. The CDR3 DNA is TGTGCCAGTAGCCCGGTACAGGGGGCGGGAACTGAAGCTTTCTTT.

This clonotype occurred once. V gene TRBV7-2 combines with J gene TRBJ1-1; 7 nucleotides agree with TRBD1. Germline values: CDR1 SGHTA, CDR2 FQGNSA. This CDR3 region has 16 residues. Trimming took 1 base from V and 4 from J; bases not matched to a gene: 9. This chain's CDR3 is CASSLGYRGESTEAFF. CDR3 in DNA: TGTGCCAGCAGCTTAGGTTACAGGGGAGAAAGCACTGAAGCTTTCTTT.

DNA of the CDR3: TGTGCCAGCAGTTACGTTCGTACCTACGAGCAGTACTTC. This encodes CASSYVRTYEQYF. The chain joins TRBV6-5 to TRBJ2-7; D is unresolved. The CDR3 has 13 residues. Deletions cut 2 bases from V and 2 bases from J, with 7 bases between. Germline lookup yields CDR1 MNHEY and CDR2 SVGAGI.

The chain joins TRBV5-4 to TRBJ2-3; 8 bases agree with TRBD2. Germline assignment: CDR1 SGHNT and CDR2 YYREEE (reference sequence). The CDR3 is made up of 15 amino acids. V shed 3 bases, J shed 8 bases, and the junction held 11 bases outside the gene matches. This CDR3 is CASSSAGALPFTQYF. DNA of the CDR3: TGTGCCAGCAGCTCAGCGGGGGCCCTCCCCTTTACGCAGTATTTT.

This clonotype was found a few times. The chain combines TRBV7-9 with TRBJ2-3; 11 nucleotides match TRBD2. This CDR3 spans 16 amino acids. V was clipped by 4 bases and J by 4 bases; unmatched bases: 7. CDR1 is SEHNR, CDR2 FQNEAQ, per germline (reference sequence). CDR3 in amino acids: CASSSLAGEFADTQYF. The CDR3 nucleotides read TGTGCCAGCAGCTCACTAGCGGGGGAGTTTGCAGATACGCAGTATTTT.

The gene calls are TRBV28 and TRBJ1-5, with D possibly being TRBD1 (5 bases). In germline, CDR1 is MDHEN, CDR2 SYDVKM. The V and J ends lost 7 bases and 3 bases respectively, with 19 bases between them. The CDR3 runs to 16 residues. The CDR3: CASTHLAGGINQPQHF. CDR3 nucleotide sequence: TGTGCCAGCACCCACCTCGCCGGGGGGATCAATCAGCCCCAGCATTTT.

The rearrangement links TRBV27 to TRBJ2-5; D ambiguous. Trimming stripped 3 bases from V and 5 bases from J, with 16 bases between. The CDR3 extends over 15 amino acids. Per germline, CDR1 MNHEY and CDR2 SMNVEV (reference sequence). CDR3 loop: CASSFGVSLVETQYF. The CDR3 nucleotides are TGTGCCAGCAGTTTTGGGGTCTCCCTCGTGGAGACCCAGTACTTC.

This clonotype was counted ten times or more. This chain links TRBV7-2 with TRBJ1-5; D gene unclear. Between the trimmed V and J ends, which lost 1 base and 0 bases, there was a span of 13 bases. Germline assignment: CDR1 SGHTA and CDR2 FQGNSA. This CDR3 is 17 amino acids long. CDR3 sequence: CASSLVSGMGSNQPQHF. CDR3 DNA sequence: TGTGCCAGCAGCTTAGTTTCGGGAATGGGTAGCAATCAGCCCCAGCATTTT.

The table lists this clonotype with many counts. This sequence joins TRBV7-2 and TRBJ2-3; the match to TRBD2 covers 10 bases. V lost 7 bases, J lost 3 bases, and 10 bases stayed unmatched. The CDR3 loop spans 16 amino acids. Germline assignment: CDR1 SGHTA and CDR2 FQGNSA. The CDR3 loop reads CASTPRSGGVTDTQYF. DNA of the CDR3: TGTGCCAGCACCCCCAGGAGCGGGGGGGTAACAGATACGCAGTATTTT. The full variable domain, completed using reference TRBV7-2 and TRBJ2-3, is GAGVSQSPSNKVTEKGKDVELRCDPISGHTALYWYRQSLGQGLEFLIYFQGNSAPDKSGLPSDRFSAERTGGSVSTLTIQRTQQEDSAVYLCASTPRSGGVTDTQYFGPGTRLTVL.

This clonotype was picked up a small number of times. The chain is built from TRBV19 and TRBJ1-1, with 7 bases matching TRBD1. V trimming: 2 bases; J trimming: 4 bases; junction bases outside the gene matches: 7. The CDR3 sequence is 15 residues long. The germline gives CDR1 LNHDA, CDR2 SQIVND (reference sequence). DNA for the CDR3: TGTGCCAGTAGTATATATCCAGGGGGACCCACTGAAGCTTTCTTT. Its protein product is CASSIYPGGPTEAFF.

The V gene is TRBV25-1, the J gene TRBJ1-1; no definite D call. Trimming took off 6 bases at V and 4 bases at J, with 9 bases between the two ends. CDR1 and CDR2 (germline): MGHDK, SYGVNS. The CDR3 length is 12 residues. CDR3 sequence reads: CASRHRGTEAFF. The CDR3 DNA follows: TGTGCCAGCAGACACCGGGGCACTGAAGCTTTCTTT.

In this sample, this clonotype turned up many times. This chain links TRBV7-2 with TRBJ2-2; 11 bases agree with TRBD2. The length of the CDR3 is 15 residues. CDR1 and CDR2 from the germline V gene are SGHTA and FQGNSA. The trim removed 1 base at V and 5 bases at J, leaving 0 bases unmatched. The CDR3 DNA follows: TGTGCCAGCAGCTTAGGACTAGCGGGGACCGGGGAGCTGTTTTTT. It translates to CASSLGLAGTGELFF.

V is TRBV10-3 and J is TRBJ2-7, with TRBD2 matching 8 bases. J lost 1 base, V lost 11 bases, and 7 bases had no gene match. The CDR3 has 13 residues. CDR1 and CDR2 from the germline V gene are ENHRY and SYGVKD. The CDR3 spells CASSGGYSYEQYV. The DNA of the CDR3 is TGTGCCTCGAGCGGGGGCTATTCCTACGAGCAGTACGTC.

This clonotype was detected only a few times. The J gene is TRBJ2-4, the V gene TRBV4-1; maybe TRBD2 (5 bases). The V gene lost 0 bases and the J gene lost 8 bases, with 14 bases spanning the gap. Germline values: CDR1 MGHRA, CDR2 YSYEKL. This CDR3 is 15 amino acids long. The CDR3 coding sequence is TGCGCCAGCAGCCAAGAACGGGGATGGGCGGACATTCAGTACTTC. It yields the protein CASSQERGWADIQYF.